This entry is about one T cell receptor beta chain. This specimen comes from a study of blood T cell repertoires in COVID-19. Study details: Collection of acute and convalescent COVID-19 samples took place in the United States, Italy and Spain. T cells, B-cell-depleted T cells, or PBMCs provided the cDNA or gDNA that served as material.

In the original workflow: Amplification with reference gene primers provided the estimates of nucleated cell counts. Sequenced by immunoSEQ multiplex PCR; TCRdb stores in-frame clones only, minus some. For V, J and clone size, that table is used; D and trimming come from the DNA. The table has 90,000 to 120,000 clones, about nine tenths seen once. V was trimmed by 3 bases and J by 7 bases, leaving 10 bases between them. CDR3 length: 12 residues. CDR1 and CDR2 (germline): SGHKS, YYEKEE (reference sequence). What was sequenced was peripheral blood. The TCR was taken from a man aged 60 to 75 with acute or convalescent COVID-19. The chain combines TRBV5-5 with TRBJ1-1; D is ambiguous. This CDR3 reads CASSWAEGEAFF. The DNA for the CDR3 is TGTGCCAGCAGCTGGGCCGAAGGTGAAGCTTTCTTT.